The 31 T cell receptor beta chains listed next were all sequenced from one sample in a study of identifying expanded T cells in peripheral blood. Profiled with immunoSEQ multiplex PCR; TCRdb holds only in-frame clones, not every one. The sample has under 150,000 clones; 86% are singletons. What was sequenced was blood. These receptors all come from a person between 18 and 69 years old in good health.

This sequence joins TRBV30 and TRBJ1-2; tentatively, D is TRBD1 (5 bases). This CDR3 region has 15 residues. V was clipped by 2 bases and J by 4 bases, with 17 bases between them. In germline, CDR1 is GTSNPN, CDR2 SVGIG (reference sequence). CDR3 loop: CAWSPVMGRSYGYTF. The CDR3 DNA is TGTGCCTGGAGTCCGGTCATGGGGCGAAGCTATGGCTACACCTTC.

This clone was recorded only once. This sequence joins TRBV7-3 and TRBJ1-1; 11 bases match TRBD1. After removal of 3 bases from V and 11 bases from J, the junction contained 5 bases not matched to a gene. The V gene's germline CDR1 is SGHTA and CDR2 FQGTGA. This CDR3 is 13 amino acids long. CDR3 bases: TGTGCCAGCAGCTTGGGACAGGGGGATTGGGCTTTCTTT. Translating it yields CASSLGQGDWAFF.

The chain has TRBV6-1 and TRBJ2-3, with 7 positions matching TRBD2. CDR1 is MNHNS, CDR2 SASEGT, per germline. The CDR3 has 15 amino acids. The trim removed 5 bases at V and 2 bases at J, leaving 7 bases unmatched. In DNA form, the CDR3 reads TGTGCCAGCAGTCGGATAGCGGGCCTCACAGATACGCAGTATTTT. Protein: CASSRIAGLTDTQYF.

The CDR3 sequence: CASSLQGVETQYF. The CDR3 nucleotides are TGTGCCAGCAGCTTACAGGGTGTGGAGACCCAGTACTTC. This chain links TRBV5-6 with TRBJ2-5; possibly TRBD1 for D (6 bases). This CDR3 contains 13 residues. V was trimmed by 2 bases and J by 5 bases, leaving 10 bases between them. Germline assignment: CDR1 SGHDT and CDR2 YYEEEE.

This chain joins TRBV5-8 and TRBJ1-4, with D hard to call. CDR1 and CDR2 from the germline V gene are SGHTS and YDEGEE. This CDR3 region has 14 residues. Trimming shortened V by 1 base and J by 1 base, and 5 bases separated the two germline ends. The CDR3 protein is CASSLLETNEKLFF. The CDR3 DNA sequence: TGTGCCAGCAGCTTGCTGGAAACTAATGAAAAACTGTTTTTT.

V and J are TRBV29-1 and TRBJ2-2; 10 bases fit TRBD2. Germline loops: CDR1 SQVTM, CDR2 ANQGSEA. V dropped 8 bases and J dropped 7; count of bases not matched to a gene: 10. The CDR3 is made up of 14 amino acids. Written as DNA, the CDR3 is TGCAGCCGCCCACTCAGCGGGGGGGGCGGGGAGCTGTTTTTT. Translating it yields CSRPLSGGGGELFF.

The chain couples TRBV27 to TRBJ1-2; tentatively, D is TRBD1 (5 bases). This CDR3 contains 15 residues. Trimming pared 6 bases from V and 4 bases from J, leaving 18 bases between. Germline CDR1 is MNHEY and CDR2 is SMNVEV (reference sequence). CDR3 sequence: CASSLRREQGYGYTF. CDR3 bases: TGTGCCAGCAGCCTTAGAAGGGAGCAGGGCTATGGCTACACCTTC.

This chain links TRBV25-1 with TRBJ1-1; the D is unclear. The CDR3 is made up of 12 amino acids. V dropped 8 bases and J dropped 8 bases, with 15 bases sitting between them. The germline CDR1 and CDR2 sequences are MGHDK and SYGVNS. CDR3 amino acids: CASEGFAGEAFF. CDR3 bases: TGTGCCAGCGAAGGCTTTGCAGGCGAAGCTTTCTTT. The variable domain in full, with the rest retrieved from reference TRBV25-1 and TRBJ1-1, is EADIYQTPRYLVIGTGKKITLECSQTMGHDKMYWYQQDPGMELHLIHYSYGVNSTEKGDLSSESTVSRIRTEHFPLTLESARPSHTSQYLCASEGFAGEAFFGQGTRLTVV.

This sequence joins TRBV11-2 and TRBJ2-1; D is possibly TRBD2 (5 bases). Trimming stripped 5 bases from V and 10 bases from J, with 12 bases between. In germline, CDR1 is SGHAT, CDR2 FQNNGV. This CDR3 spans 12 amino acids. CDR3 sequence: CASSPIGLEQFF. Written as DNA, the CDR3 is TGTGCCAGCAGCCCTATAGGACTGGAGCAGTTCTTC.

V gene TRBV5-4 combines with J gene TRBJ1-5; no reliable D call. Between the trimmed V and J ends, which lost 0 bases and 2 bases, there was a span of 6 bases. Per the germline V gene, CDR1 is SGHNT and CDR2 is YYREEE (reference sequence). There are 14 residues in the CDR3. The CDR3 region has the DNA TGTGCCAGCAGCTTGGGCGGGGGCAATCAGCCCCAGCATTTT. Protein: CASSLGGGNQPQHF. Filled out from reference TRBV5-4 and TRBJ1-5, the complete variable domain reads ETGVTQSPTHLIKTRGQQVTLRCSSQSGHNTVSWYQQALGQGPQFIFQYYREEENGRGNFPPRFSGLQFPNYSSELNVNALELDDSALYLCASSLGGGNQPQHFGDGTRLSIL.

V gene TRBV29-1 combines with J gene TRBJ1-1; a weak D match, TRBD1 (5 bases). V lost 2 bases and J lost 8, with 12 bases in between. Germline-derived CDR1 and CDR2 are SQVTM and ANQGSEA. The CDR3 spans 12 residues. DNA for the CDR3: TGCAGCGTTGAATTTCCGGGACGGGAAGCTTTCTTT. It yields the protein CSVEFPGREAFF.

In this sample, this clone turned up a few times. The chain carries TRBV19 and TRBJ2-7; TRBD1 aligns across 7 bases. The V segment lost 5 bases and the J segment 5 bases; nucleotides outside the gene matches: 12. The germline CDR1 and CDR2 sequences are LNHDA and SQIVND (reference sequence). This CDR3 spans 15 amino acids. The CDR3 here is CASSQTHGTANEQYF. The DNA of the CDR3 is TGTGCCAGTAGTCAAACTCATGGGACAGCGAACGAGCAGTACTTC.

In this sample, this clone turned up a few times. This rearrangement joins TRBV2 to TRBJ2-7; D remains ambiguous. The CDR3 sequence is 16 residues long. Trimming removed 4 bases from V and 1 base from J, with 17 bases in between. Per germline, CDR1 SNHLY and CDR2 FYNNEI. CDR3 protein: CASSGHGVWNSYEQYF. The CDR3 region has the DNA TGTGCCAGCAGTGGGCATGGGGTATGGAATTCCTACGAGCAGTACTTC.

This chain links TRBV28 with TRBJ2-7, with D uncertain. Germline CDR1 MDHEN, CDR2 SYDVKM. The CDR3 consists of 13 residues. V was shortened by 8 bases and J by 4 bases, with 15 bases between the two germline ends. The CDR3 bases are TGTGCCAGCGGCGCAGAGCTAAAATACGAGCAGTACTTC. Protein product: CASGAELKYEQYF.

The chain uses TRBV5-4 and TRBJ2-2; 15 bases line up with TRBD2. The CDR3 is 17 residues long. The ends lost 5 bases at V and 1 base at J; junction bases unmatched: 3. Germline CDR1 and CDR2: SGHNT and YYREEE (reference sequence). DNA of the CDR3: TGTGCCAGCAGACTGGGACTAGCGGGGGGGAACACCGGGGAGCTGTTTTTT. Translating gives CASRLGLAGGNTGELFF.

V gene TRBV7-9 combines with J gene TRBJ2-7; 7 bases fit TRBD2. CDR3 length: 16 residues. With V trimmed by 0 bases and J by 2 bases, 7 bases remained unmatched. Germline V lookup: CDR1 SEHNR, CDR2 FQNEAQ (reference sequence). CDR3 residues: CASSLALARNTYEQYF. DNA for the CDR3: TGTGCCAGCAGCTTAGCACTAGCGCGGAATACCTACGAGCAGTACTTC.

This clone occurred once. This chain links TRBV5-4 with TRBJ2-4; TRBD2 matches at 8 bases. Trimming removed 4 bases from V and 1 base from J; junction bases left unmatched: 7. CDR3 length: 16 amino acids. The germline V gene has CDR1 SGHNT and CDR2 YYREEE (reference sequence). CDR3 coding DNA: TGTGCCAGCAGCGTAGACCCGGGGGGGGCCAAAAACATTCAGTACTTC. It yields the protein CASSVDPGGAKNIQYF.

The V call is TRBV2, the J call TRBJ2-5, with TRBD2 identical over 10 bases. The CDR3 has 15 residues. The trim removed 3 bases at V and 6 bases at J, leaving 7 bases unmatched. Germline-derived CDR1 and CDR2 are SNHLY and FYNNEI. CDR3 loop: CASSEERGGVKTQYF. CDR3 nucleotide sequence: TGTGCCAGCAGTGAGGAGCGGGGGGGCGTGAAGACCCAGTACTTC.

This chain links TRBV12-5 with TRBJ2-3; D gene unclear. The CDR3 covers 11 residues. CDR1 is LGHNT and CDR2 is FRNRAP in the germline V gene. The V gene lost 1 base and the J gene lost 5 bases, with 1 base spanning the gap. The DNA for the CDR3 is TGTGCTAGTGGTTTGGAAGATACGCAGTATTTT. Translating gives CASGLEDTQYF.

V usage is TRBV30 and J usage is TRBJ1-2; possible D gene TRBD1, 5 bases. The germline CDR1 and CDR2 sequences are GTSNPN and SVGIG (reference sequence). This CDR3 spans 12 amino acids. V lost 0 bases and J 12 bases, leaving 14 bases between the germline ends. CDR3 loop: CAWSVVQGLDTF. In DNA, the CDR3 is TGTGCCTGGAGTGTAGTCCAGGGTTTAGACACCTTC. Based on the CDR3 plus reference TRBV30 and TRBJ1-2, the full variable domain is SQTIHQWPATLVQPVGSPLSLECTVEGTSNPNLYWYRQAAGRGLQLLFYSVGIGQISSEVPQNLSASRPQDRQFILSSKKLLLSDSGFYLCAWSVVQGLDTFGSGTRLTVV.

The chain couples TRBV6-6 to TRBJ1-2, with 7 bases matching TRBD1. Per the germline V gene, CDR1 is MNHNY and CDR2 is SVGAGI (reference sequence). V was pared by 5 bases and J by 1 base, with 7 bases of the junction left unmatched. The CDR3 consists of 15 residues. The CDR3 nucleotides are TGTGCCAGCAGTCCTACAGGGGTTGATAACTATGGCTACACCTTC. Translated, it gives CASSPTGVDNYGYTF.

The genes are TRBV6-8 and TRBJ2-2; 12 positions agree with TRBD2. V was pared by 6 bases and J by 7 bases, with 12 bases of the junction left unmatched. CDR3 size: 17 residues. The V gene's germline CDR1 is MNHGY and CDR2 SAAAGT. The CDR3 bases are TGTGCCAGCAGAAACCGGGTGTCTAGCGGGAGGGACGGGGAGCTGTTTTTT. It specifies CASRNRVSSGRDGELFF.

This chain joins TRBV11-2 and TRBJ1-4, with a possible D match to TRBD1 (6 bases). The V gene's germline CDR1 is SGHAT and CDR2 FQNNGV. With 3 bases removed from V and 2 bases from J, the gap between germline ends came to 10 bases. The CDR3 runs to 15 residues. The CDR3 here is CASSFAGATNEKLFF. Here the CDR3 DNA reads TGTGCCAGCAGCTTTGCAGGGGCCACTAATGAAAAACTGTTTTTT.

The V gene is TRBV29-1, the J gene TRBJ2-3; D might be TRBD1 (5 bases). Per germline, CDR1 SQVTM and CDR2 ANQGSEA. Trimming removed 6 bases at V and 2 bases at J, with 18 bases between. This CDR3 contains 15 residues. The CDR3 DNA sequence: TGCAGCGTAGGGGCGGACCGCATGAACACAGATACGCAGTATTTT. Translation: CSVGADRMNTDTQYF.

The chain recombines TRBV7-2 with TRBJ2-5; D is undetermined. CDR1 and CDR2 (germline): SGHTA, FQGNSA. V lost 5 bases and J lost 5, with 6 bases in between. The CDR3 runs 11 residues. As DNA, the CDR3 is TGTGCCAGCAGCCCCCAGGAGACCCAGTACTTC. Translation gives CASSPQETQYF.

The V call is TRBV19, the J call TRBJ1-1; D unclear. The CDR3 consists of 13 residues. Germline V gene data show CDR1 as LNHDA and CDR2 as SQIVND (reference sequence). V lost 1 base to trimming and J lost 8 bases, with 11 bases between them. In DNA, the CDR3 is TGTGCCAGTAGTATAGGTCCCGGAGCCGAAGCTTTCTTT. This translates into CASSIGPGAEAFF.

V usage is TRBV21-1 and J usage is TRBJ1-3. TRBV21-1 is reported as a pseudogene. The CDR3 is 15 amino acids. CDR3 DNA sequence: TGTGCCAGCAGCATTCAGACCAACTCTGGAAACACCATATATTTT. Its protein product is CASSIQTNSGNTIYF.

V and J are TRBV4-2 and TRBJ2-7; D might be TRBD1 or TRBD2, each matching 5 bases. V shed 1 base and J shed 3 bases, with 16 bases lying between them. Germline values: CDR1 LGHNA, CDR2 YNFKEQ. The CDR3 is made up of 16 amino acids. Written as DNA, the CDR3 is TGTGCCAGCAGCCAAGTAACCGGGGCTAGCATCTACGAGCAGTACTTC. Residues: CASSQVTGASIYEQYF.

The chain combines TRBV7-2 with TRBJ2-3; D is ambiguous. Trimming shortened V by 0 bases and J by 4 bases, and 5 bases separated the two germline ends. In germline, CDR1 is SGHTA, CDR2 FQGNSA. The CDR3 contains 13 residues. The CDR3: CASSLARADTQYF. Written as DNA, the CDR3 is TGTGCCAGCAGCTTAGCTCGGGCAGATACGCAGTATTTT.

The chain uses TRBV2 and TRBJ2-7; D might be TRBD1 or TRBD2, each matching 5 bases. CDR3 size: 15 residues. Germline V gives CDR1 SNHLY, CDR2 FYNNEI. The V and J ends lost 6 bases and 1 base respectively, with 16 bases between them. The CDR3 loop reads CASRTPPGRSYEQYF. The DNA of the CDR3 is TGTGCCAGCAGGACACCACCGGGACGGTCCTACGAGCAGTACTTC.

This chain's CDR3 is CASSWPGGHQPQHF. Here the CDR3 DNA reads TGTGCCAGTAGCTGGCCAGGGGGTCATCAGCCCCAGCATTTT. V gene TRBV19 combines with J gene TRBJ1-5; 7 nucleotides match TRBD1. This CDR3 is built from 14 residues. Germline CDR1 and CDR2: LNHDA and SQIVND (reference sequence). V shed 6 bases and J 5 bases; nucleotides not matched to a gene: 7.